This entry concerns a single T cell receptor (beta chain). Its antigen is as yet unknown. This record comes from a study of T cells and Merkel cell carcinoma outcomes. TCRdb keeps only in-frame clones here, not all; method: immunoSEQ multiplex PCR. The repertoire consists of about 2,100 clones, with around 90% occurring once and the leading ten covering less than 2%. This CDR3 is built from 15 residues. The germline V gene has CDR1 SGHAT and CDR2 FQNNGV. V lost 5 bases and J 3 bases, leaving 14 bases between the germline ends. Overall study findings and caveats: Merkel cell carcinoma outcomes were reportedly predicted by repertoire and T-cell density.

The material sequenced was tumor tissue from Merkel cell carcinoma. The rearrangement links TRBV11-2 to TRBJ1-5, with D unclear. The sequence was collected from a human donor with Merkel cell carcinoma. CDR3: CASSLEWGPNQPQHF. CDR3 coding DNA: TGTGCCAGCAGCCTCGAGTGGGGTCCCAATCAGCCCCAGCATTTT.